Given below is one T cell receptor beta chain in context. Its antigen remains unidentified. The data are from a study of T cell clones after liver transplantation. Across the study: TCRbeta sequencing after a pre-transplant mixed lymphocyte reaction identified graft-donor-reactive clones, later tracked in post-transplant blood. Draws occurred before transplant, before withdrawal, and after complete or failed withdrawal. Findings and caveats of the study: Graft donor-reactive T cells possibly entered the graft instead of undergoing deletion. Small, mixed patient groups and varying post-transplant times limit these conclusions.

Using immunoSEQ multiplex PCR, the repertoire was profiled, and TCRdb retains in-frame clones only, with some absent. This sample has some 60,000 clones, with 71% found just once. The germline V and J ends were trimmed by 1 base and 3 bases, with 21 bases remaining between them. The CDR3 spans 18 residues. CDR1 and CDR2 (germline): SGHAT, FQNNGV. The clonotype was recovered from a human donor who received a liver transplant. The input for sequencing was CD4+ T cells from blood, taken before liver transplant. The chain links TRBV11-2 to TRBJ1-1; D may be TRBD1 (6 bases). The CDR3 protein is CASSLAPRGGRRDTEAFF. The CDR3 DNA sequence: TGTGCCAGCAGCTTAGCCCCCCGGGGGGGCAGGAGGGACACTGAAGCTTTCTTT.